These 13 T cell receptor beta chains were all obtained from the same sample, sequenced in a study of radiotherapy plus CTLA-4 blockade in lung cancer. Clones were read by immunoSEQ multiplex PCR, and TCRdb kept only the in-frame ones, dropping some. The table has roughly 30,000 clones, around 73% seen once. The sample was peripheral blood, taken from a patient treated with radiotherapy plus ipilimumab. The receptors here all came from a human donor with non-small cell lung cancer who had stable disease on radiotherapy plus ipilimumab.

This clone was observed a handful of times. CDR3 amino acids: CASSPGEWYTEAFF. The CDR3 DNA sequence: TGTGCCAGCTCACCAGGAGAGTGGTACACTGAAGCTTTCTTT. J is TRBJ1-1 and V is TRBV18; no clear D gene. The CDR3 runs 14 residues. The germline CDR1 and CDR2 sequences are KGHSH and LQKENI. The V gene lost 2 bases and the J gene lost 3 bases, with 10 bases spanning the gap.

The chain recombines TRBV30 with TRBJ1-1; D remains unclear. The CDR3 is 13 residues long. The V gene lost 3 bases and the J gene lost 4 bases, with 12 bases spanning the gap. Per the germline V gene, CDR1 is GTSNPN and CDR2 is SVGIG (reference sequence). The CDR3 nucleotides are TGTGCCTGGAGCAATACAGTCGTCACTGAAGCTTTCTTT. It specifies CAWSNTVVTEAFF.

CDR3 sequence: CASSLDATGILSGANVLTF. CDR3 nucleotide sequence: TGTGCCAGCAGCTTAGATGCGACAGGGATCCTCTCTGGGGCCAACGTCCTGACTTTC. The genes are TRBV11-2 and TRBJ2-6, with TRBD1 matching 7 bases. Trimming removed 0 bases from V and 0 bases from J; junction bases left unmatched: 8. The CDR3 has 19 residues. Germline CDR1 and CDR2: SGHAT and FQNNGV. Complete variable domain (other parts from reference TRBV11-2 and TRBJ2-6): EAGVAQSPRYKIIEKRQSVAFWCNPISGHATLYWYQQILGQGPKLLIQFQNNGVVDDSQLPKDRFSAERLKGVDSTLKIQPAKLEDSAVYLCASSLDATGILSGANVLTFGAGSRLTVL.

As for this clone: Relative to the germline gene, one junction end is altered; a read error may explain this. Distinct nucleotide sequences in the sample also encode this CDR3. CDR3 residues: CATFSGQTNTEAFF. The CDR3 DNA reads TGTGCCACGTTCTCGGGACAGACGAACACTGAAGCCTTCTTT. V and J are TRBV19 and TRBJ1-1; the match to TRBD1 covers 7 bases. This CDR3 comprises 14 residues. Germline loops: CDR1 LNHDA, CDR2 SQIVND (reference sequence).

V is TRBV5-8 and J is TRBJ1-1; D unresolved. V gave up 10 bases and J gave up 5 bases, with 18 bases separating them. The length of the CDR3 is 13 residues. Germline CDR1 and CDR2: SGHTS and YDEGEE. In DNA, the CDR3 is TGTGCCTGGAAAGGGAGCAGAAGGACTGAAGCTTTCTTT. This sequence encodes CAWKGSRRTEAFF.

The chain couples TRBV5-1 to TRBJ1-6; 10 nucleotides match TRBD1. CDR3 size: 18 residues. With V trimmed by 0 bases and J by 7 bases, 10 bases remained unmatched. From germline, CDR1 is SGHRS and CDR2 YFSETQ. The DNA of the CDR3 is TGCGCCAGCAGCTTGGACGGACTGACAGGGGGCTCGAATTCACCCCTCCACTTT. This gives the protein CASSLDGLTGGSNSPLHF.

The rearrangement links TRBV5-5 to TRBJ1-5, with D perhaps matching TRBD1 (5 bases). V lost 2 bases, J lost 1 base, and 7 bases lay in between. Germline CDR1 and CDR2: SGHKS and YYEKEE (reference sequence). The CDR3 is 14 residues long. The CDR3 DNA reads TGTGCCAGCAGCTTTCACAGGAGCAATCAGCCCCAGCATTTT. Residues: CASSFHRSNQPQHF. Filled out from reference TRBV5-5 and TRBJ1-5, the complete variable domain reads DAGVTQSPTHLIKTRGQQVTLRCSPISGHKSVSWYQQVLGQGPQFIFQYYEKEERGRGNFPDRFSARQFPNYSSELNVNALLLGDSALYLCASSFHRSNQPQHFGDGTRLSIL.

The chain has TRBV18 and TRBJ1-1, with D hard to call. Per germline, CDR1 KGHSH and CDR2 LQKENI. The V gene lost 4 bases and the J gene lost 4 bases, with 16 bases spanning the gap. The CDR3 loop spans 15 amino acids. The CDR3 is CASSQGSEYTTEAFF. In nucleotides, the CDR3 is TGTGCCAGCTCACAGGGATCGGAGTATACCACTGAAGCTTTCTTT.

V and J are TRBV19 and TRBJ1-3; 11 nucleotides line up with TRBD1. Germline values: CDR1 LNHDA, CDR2 SQIVND (reference sequence). The CDR3 length is 16 residues. The trim removed 6 bases at V and 4 bases at J, leaving 8 bases unmatched. DNA for the CDR3: TGTGCCAGTAGACCCCGGGACAGGGGGACCGGAAACACCATATATTTT. It translates to CASRPRDRGTGNTIYF.

In this sample, this clone turned up a few times. The chain uses TRBV15 and TRBJ1-1; no reliable D call. There are 14 residues in the CDR3. Trimming removed 0 bases from V and 1 base from J, with 6 bases in between. CDR1 and CDR2 (germline): LNHNV, YYDKDF (reference sequence). The CDR3 loop reads CATSRDPANTEAFF. For the CDR3, the DNA is TGTGCCACCAGCAGAGATCCCGCGAACACTGAAGCTTTCTTT.

V and J are TRBV13 and TRBJ1-2, with 9 bases matching TRBD1. CDR3 length equals 17 residues. Per the germline V gene, CDR1 is PRHDT and CDR2 is FYEKMQ (reference sequence). V shed 5 bases and J 5 bases; nucleotides not matched to a gene: 15. The CDR3 nucleotides read TGTGCCAGCAGCAACCCCCCTTCGGACAGGGGAAGTTATGGCTACACCTTC. It yields the protein CASSNPPSDRGSYGYTF.

The CDR3 is CASLVNTEAFF. CDR3 coding DNA: TGTGCCAGCTTGGTGAACACTGAAGCTTTCTTT. This chain links TRBV2 with TRBJ1-1; D gene ambiguous. Germline V lookup: CDR1 SNHLY, CDR2 FYNNEI. Trimming removed 8 bases at V and 0 bases at J, with 4 bases between. The CDR3 totals 11 residues.

The chain combines TRBV5-1 with TRBJ1-4; 7 positions match TRBD1. The CDR3 consists of 14 residues. Germline loops: CDR1 SGHRS, CDR2 YFSETQ. With V trimmed by 4 bases and J by 4 bases, 4 bases remained unmatched. The CDR3 is CASSPGQNNEKLFF. The DNA for the CDR3 is TGCGCCAGCAGCCCGGGACAGAATAATGAAAAACTGTTTTTT.